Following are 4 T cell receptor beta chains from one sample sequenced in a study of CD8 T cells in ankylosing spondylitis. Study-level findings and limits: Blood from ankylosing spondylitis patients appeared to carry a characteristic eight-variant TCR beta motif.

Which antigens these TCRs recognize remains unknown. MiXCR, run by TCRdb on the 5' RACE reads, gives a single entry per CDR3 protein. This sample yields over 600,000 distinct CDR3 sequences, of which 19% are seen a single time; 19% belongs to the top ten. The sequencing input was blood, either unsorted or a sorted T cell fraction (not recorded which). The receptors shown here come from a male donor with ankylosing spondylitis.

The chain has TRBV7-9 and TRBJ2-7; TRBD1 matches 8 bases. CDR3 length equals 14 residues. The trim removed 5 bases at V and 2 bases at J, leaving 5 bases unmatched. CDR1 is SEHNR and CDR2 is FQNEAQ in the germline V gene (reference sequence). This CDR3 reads CASSVDRGPYEQYF. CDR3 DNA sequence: TGTGCCAGCAGCGTCGACAGGGGTCCCTACGAGCAGTACTTC. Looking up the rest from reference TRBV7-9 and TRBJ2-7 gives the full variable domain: DTGVSQNPRHKITKRGQNVTFRCDPISEHNRLYWYRQTLGQGPEFLTYFQNEAQLEKSRLLSDRFSAERPKGSFSTLEIQRTEQGDSAMYLCASSVDRGPYEQYFGPGTRLTVT.

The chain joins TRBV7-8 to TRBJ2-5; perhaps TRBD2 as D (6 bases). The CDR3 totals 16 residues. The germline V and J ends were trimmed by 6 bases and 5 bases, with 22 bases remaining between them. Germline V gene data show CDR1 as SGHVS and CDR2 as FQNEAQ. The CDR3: CASSLPGQGGGETQYF. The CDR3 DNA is TGTGCCAGCAGTTTACCCGGGCAGGGAGGCGGTGAGACCCAGTACTTC.

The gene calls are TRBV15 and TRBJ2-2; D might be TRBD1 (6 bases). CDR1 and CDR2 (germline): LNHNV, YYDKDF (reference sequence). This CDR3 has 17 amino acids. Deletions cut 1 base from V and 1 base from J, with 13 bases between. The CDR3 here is CATSRAYGQLNTGELFF. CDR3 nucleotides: TGTGCCACCAGCAGAGCTTACGGACAGCTGAACACCGGGGAGCTGTTTTTT.

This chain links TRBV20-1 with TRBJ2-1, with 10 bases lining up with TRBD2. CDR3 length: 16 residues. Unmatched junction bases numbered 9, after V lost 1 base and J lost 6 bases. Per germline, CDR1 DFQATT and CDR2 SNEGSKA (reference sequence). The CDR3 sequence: CSARAEAWTSGNEQFF. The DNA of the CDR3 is TGCAGTGCTAGAGCGGAGGCTTGGACTAGCGGCAATGAGCAGTTCTTC.